These 3 T cell receptor beta chains share one sample of origin, sequenced in a study of blood T cells in healthy people across ages. Next came a second PCR, run for about 6 to 11 cycles, which used a sample-barcoded 5' primer along with a J-beta primer mix. One entry per CDR3 protein results from TCRdb running MiXCR on the 5' RACE reads. The sample has 1.5 million to 1.8 million distinct CDR3 sequences, 40% to 45% seen once; the top ten hold about 3.8%. Specimen: blood. These TCRs come from a woman aged 18-29 years in good health.

The rearrangement joins TRBV6-6 to TRBJ1-4, with 9 bases identical to TRBD1. The trim removed 5 bases at V and 7 bases at J, leaving 5 bases unmatched. The CDR3 consists of 14 residues. Germline V gene sequence: CDR1 MNHNY, CDR2 SVGAGI (reference sequence). The CDR3 loop reads CASSTGGEGEKLFF. The CDR3 DNA follows: TGTGCCAGCAGTACAGGGGGCGAGGGTGAAAAACTGTTTTTT.

The genes are TRBV3-1 and TRBJ2-5, with 10 bases aligning to TRBD2. V was clipped by 2 bases and J by 5 bases; unmatched bases: 17. The CDR3 contains 19 residues. Germline CDR1 LGHDT, CDR2 YNNKEL (reference sequence). This CDR3 reads CASSQLFFQRGGREETQYF. CDR3 DNA: TGTGCCAGCAGCCAACTTTTCTTCCAGCGGGGGGGCCGGGAGGAGACCCAGTACTTC.

Remarks on this clonotype: At one end the junction does not follow the germline gene, possibly because of a read error. The rearrangement uses TRBV11-2 and TRBJ2-3; 8 positions match TRBD2. CDR1 and CDR2 (germline): SGHAT, FQNNGV. The CDR3 length is 15 residues. CDR3 in DNA: TGTGCCGGCAGCTTCGGGACTAGGGGCACAGATACGCAGTATTTT. Its protein product is CAGSFGTRGTDTQYF. Variable domain in full (rest from reference TRBV11-2 and TRBJ2-3): EAGVAQSPRYKIIEKRQSVAFWCNPISGHATLYWYQQILGQGPKLLIQFQNNGVVDDSQLPKDRFSAERLKGVDSTLKIQPAKLEDSAVYLCAGSFGTRGTDTQYFGPGTRLTVL.